The clone carrying this T cell receptor beta chain was observed a handful of times. The antigen remains undetermined. TCRdb redid the calling of the RT-PCR reads with MiXCR, one entry per CDR3 protein. The top ten clones hold roughly 10% of a sample with under 950,000 distinct CDR3 sequences, approximately 21% of them seen once. The sample is drawn from a study of response to subunit inactivated influenza vaccine. Points from the study as a whole: The authors proposed limited new T cell recruitment per seasonal influenza vaccination.

The sequence came from a man between 45 and 60 years old who received an inactivated influenza vaccine. Sequenced here: PBMCs from blood, sampled 5 days after vaccination.

CDR3 protein: CAWNNPGGSNYGYTF. In DNA, the CDR3 is TGTGCCTGGAACAATCCAGGGGGCTCTAACTATGGCTACACCTTC. The V and J genes are TRBV30 and TRBJ1-2; 8 bases map to TRBD1. Trimming cost V 4 bases and J 0 bases; bases outside gene matches: 7. Germline CDR1 is GTSNPN and CDR2 is SVGIG (reference sequence). The CDR3 extends over 15 amino acids.